One sample yielded the 5 T cell receptor beta chains listed below, sequenced in a study of blood T cell repertoires in COVID-19 (TCRdb year 2020). Receptor amplification or capture employed the immunoSEQ multiplex PCR assay. TCRdb mirrors the immuneACCESS table, restricted to in-frame sequences. Some clones are absent from its copies; in checked studies, under half trace to an unresolved V gene, and the reason for the others is unknown. Counted in this sample were 180,000 or so clones; around nine tenths of them appeared once. The ten top clones hold around 1.5% of the sample. Sequences were obtained from peripheral blood. The receptors stem from a man in his late teens or twenties with active or convalescent COVID-19.

This clone was seen a handful of times. V and J are TRBV14 and TRBJ2-2, with a tentative D call TRBD2 (5 bases). CDR1 is SGHDN and CDR2 is FVKESK in the germline V gene. Trimming left V 1 base short and J 5 bases short, with 11 bases between. The CDR3 totals 15 residues. CDR3 DNA: TGTGCCAGCAGCCAAGTCCTTCGGGGAACCGGGGAGCTGTTTTTT. It codes for CASSQVLRGTGELFF.

The rearrangement joins TRBV10-1 to TRBJ1-3; no clear D. The germline V and J ends were trimmed by 4 bases and 1 base, with 5 bases remaining between them. There are 13 residues in the CDR3. Per germline, CDR1 WNHNN and CDR2 SYGVQD (reference sequence). In nucleotides, the CDR3 is TGCGCCAGCAGTGGAGGATCTGGAAACACCATATATTTT. It codes for CASSGGSGNTIYF.

V gene TRBV7-9 combines with J gene TRBJ2-5; D unclear. In germline, CDR1 is SEHNR, CDR2 FQNEAQ (reference sequence). This CDR3 has 11 amino acids. V was trimmed by 5 bases and J by 7 bases, leaving 8 bases between them. CDR3: CASSRSGTQYF. The DNA for the CDR3 is TGTGCCAGCAGCCGTTCCGGGACCCAGTACTTC.

This clone was recorded only once. V gene TRBV11-1 combines with J gene TRBJ2-1, with a possible D match to TRBD1 (6 bases). Per germline, CDR1 SGHAT and CDR2 FQDESV (reference sequence). There are 16 residues in the CDR3. Trimming cost V 8 bases and J 4 bases, with 21 bases left between them. CDR3 loop: CASRKNREGGYNEQFF. CDR3 nucleotides: TGTGCCAGCCGGAAGAACAGGGAAGGGGGATACAATGAGCAGTTCTTC.

This clone has a handful of counts. The chain combines TRBV19 with TRBJ1-2, with 9 bases lining up with TRBD1. The trim removed 7 bases at V and 8 bases at J, leaving 11 bases unmatched. The germline V gene has CDR1 LNHDA and CDR2 SQIVND (reference sequence). The CDR3 is 14 amino acids. CDR3 coding DNA: TGTGCCAGTATTCCCCCCGGACAGGGGTGGGGCTACACCTTC. Its protein product is CASIPPGQGWGYTF. Full variable domain (outside the CDR3, taken from reference TRBV19 and TRBJ1-2): DGGITQSPKYLFRKEGQNVTLSCEQNLNHDAMYWYRQDPGQGLRLIYYSQIVNDFQKGDIAEGYSVSREKKESFPLTVTSAQKNPTAFYLCASIPPGQGWGYTFGSGTRLTVV.